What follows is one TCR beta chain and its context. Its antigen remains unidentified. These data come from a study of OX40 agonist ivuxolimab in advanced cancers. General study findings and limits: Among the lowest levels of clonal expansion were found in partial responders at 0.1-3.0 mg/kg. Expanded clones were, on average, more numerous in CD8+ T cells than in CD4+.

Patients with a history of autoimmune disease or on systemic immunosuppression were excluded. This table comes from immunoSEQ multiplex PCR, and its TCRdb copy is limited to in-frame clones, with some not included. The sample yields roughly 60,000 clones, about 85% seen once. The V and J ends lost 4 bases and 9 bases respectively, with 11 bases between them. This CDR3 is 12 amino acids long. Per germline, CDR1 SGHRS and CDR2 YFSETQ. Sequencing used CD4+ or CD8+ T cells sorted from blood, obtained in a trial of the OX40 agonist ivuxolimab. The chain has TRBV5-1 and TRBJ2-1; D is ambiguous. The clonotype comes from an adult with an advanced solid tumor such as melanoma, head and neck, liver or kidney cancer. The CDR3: CASSPRYSEQFF. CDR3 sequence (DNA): TGCGCCAGCAGCCCGAGGTATAGTGAGCAGTTCTTC.